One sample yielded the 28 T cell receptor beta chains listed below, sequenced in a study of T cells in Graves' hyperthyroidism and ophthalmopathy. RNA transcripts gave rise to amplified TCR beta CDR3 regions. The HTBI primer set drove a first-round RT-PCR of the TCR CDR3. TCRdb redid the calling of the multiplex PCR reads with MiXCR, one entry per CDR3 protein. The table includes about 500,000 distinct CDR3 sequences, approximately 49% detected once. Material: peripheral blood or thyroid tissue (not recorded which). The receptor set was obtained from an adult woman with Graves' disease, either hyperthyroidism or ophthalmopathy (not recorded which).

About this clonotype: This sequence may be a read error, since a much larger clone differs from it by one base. CDR3 coding DNA: TGTGCCAGCAGCCCAGATGCGGAGACCCAGTACTTC. Translating gives CASSPDAETQYF. The chain is built from TRBV7-2 and TRBJ2-5, with D hard to call. V was shortened by 5 bases and J by 5 bases, with 9 bases between the two germline ends. The CDR3 contains 12 residues. The germline V gene has CDR1 SGHTA and CDR2 FQGNSA.

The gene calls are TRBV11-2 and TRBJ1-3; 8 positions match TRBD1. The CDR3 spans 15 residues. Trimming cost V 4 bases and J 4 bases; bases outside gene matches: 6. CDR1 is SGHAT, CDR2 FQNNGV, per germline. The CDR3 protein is CASSSRTGTGNTIYF. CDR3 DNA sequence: TGTGCCAGCAGCTCCCGGACAGGGACGGGAAACACCATATATTTT.

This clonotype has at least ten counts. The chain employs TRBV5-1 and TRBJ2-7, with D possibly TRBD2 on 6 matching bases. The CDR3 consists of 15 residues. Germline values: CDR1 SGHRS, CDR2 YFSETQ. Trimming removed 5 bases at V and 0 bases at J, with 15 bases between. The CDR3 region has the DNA TGCGCCAGCAGGGATATCGTGGAGGGCTCCTACGAGCAGTACTTC. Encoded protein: CASRDIVEGSYEQYF.

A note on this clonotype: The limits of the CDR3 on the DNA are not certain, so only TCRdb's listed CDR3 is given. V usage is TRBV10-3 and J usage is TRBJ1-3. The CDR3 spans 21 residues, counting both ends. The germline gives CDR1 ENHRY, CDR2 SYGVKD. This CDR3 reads CAISESAGKMAEAFFGNTIYF.

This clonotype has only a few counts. The DNA of the CDR3 is TGCAGTGCTAGAGGGGAGGGCCTTTCCCGTCACGGCGGGGAGCTGTTTTTT. It yields the protein CSARGEGLSRHGGELFF. The chain recombines TRBV20-1 with TRBJ2-2, with TRBD2 matching 7 bases. With 1 base clipped from V and 7 bases from J, the junction kept 15 bases outside the gene matches. This CDR3 region has 17 residues. Germline V gives CDR1 DFQATT, CDR2 SNEGSKA (reference sequence).

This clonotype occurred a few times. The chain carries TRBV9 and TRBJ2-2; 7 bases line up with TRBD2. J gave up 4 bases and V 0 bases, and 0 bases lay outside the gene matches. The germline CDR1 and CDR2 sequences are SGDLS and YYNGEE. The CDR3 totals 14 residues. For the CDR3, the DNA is TGTGCCAGCAGCGTAGGGACTAGCACCGGGGAGCTGTTTTTT. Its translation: CASSVGTSTGELFF.

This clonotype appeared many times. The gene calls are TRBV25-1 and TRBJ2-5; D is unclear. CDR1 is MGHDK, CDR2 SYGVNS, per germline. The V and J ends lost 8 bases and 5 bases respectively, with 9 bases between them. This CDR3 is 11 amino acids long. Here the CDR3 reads CASLNWETQYF. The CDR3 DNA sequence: TGTGCCAGCCTAAATTGGGAGACCCAGTACTTC. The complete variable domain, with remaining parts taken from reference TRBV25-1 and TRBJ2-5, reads EADIYQTPRYLVIGTGKKITLECSQTMGHDKMYWYQQDPGMELHLIHYSYGVNSTEKGDLSSESTVSRIRTEHFPLTLESARPSHTSQYLCASLNWETQYFGPGTRLLVL.

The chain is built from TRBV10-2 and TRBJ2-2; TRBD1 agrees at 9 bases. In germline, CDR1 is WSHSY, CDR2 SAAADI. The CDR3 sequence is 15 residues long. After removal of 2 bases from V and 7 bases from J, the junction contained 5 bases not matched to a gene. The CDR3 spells CASSERGTGIGELFF. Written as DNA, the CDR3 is TGCGCCAGCAGTGAGAGGGGGACAGGGATCGGGGAGCTGTTTTTT.

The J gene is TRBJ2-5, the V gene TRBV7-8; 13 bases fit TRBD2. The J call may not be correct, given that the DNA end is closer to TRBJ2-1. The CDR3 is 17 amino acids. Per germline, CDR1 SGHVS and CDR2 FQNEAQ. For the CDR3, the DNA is TGTGCCAGCAGCACCGGGACTAGCGGGGACTTCTACAATGAGCAGTTCTTC. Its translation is CASSTGTSGDFYNEQFF.

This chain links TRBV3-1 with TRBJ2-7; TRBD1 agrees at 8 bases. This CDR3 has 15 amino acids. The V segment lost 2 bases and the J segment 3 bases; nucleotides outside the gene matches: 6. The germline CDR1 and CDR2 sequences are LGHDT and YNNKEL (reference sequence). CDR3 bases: TGTGCCAGCAGCCAAACCGGGGACAGGAACTACGAGCAGTACTTC. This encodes CASSQTGDRNYEQYF.

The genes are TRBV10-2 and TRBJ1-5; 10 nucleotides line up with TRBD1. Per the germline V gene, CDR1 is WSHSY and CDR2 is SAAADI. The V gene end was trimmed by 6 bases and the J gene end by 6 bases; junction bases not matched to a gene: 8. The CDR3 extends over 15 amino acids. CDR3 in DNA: TGCGCCAGCAGAATCGGACAGGGGGTCGGTCAGCCCCAGCATTTT. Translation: CASRIGQGVGQPQHF.

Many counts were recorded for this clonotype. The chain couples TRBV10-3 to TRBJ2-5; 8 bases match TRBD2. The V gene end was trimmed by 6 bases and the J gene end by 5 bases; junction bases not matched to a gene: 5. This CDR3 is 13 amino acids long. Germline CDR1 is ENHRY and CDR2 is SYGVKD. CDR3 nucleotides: TGTGCCATCAGCAGCGGGAGTCTGGAGACCCAGTACTTC. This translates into CAISSGSLETQYF.

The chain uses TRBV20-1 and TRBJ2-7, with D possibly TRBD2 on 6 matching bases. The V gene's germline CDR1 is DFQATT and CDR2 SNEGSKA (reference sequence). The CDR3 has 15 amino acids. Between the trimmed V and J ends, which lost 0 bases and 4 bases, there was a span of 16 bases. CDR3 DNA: TGCAGTGCTAGAGATCCGGGAGACTACCGTTACGAGCAGTACTTC. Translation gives CSARDPGDYRYEQYF.

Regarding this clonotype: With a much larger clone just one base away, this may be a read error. CDR3 sequence: CASSLVLRKLNYGYTF. CDR3 DNA sequence: TGTGCCAGCAGCTTGGTGTTACGGAAACTAAACTATGGCTACACCTTC. The genes are TRBV5-6 and TRBJ1-2; D unclear. The CDR3 runs 16 residues. CDR1 is SGHDT, CDR2 YYEEEE, per germline. Deletions cut 0 bases from V and 2 bases from J, with 14 bases between.

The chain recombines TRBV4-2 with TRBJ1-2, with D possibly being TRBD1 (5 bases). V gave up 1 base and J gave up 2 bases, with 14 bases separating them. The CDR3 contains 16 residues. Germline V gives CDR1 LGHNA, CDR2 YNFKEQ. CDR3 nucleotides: TGTGCCAGCAGCCAAGCGCTAGGAGGGGCAAACTATGGCTACACCTTC. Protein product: CASSQALGGANYGYTF.

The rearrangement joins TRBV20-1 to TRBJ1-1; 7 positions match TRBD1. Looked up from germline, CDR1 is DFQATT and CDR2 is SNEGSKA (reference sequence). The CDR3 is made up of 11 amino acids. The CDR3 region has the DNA TGCGGGGGACAGAAGAACACTGAAGCTTTCTTT. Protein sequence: CGGQKNTEAFF.

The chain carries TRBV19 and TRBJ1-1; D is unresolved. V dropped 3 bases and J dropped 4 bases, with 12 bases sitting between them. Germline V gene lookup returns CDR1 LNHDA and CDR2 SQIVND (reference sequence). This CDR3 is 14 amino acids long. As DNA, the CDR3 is TGTGCCAGTAGTATTGGGCAGGCGCCCACTGAAGCTTTCTTT. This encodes CASSIGQAPTEAFF.

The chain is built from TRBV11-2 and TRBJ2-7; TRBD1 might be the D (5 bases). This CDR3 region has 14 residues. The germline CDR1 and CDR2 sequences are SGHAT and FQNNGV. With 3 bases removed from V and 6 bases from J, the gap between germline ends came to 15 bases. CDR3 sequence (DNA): TGTGCCAGCAGCTTTAGGGCAGGGCTGGGCGAGCAGTACTTC. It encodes CASSFRAGLGEQYF.

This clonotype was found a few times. CDR3 nucleotides: TGTGCCAGCAGCTCCACCGGGACATTTGAGACCCAGTACTTC. Translated, it gives CASSSTGTFETQYF. The J gene is TRBJ2-5, the V gene TRBV5-6, with D possibly TRBD1 on 6 matching bases. The ends were cut back, 3 bases at V and 5 bases at J, with 14 bases in the middle. The CDR3 length is 14 residues. From germline, CDR1 is SGHDT and CDR2 YYEEEE.

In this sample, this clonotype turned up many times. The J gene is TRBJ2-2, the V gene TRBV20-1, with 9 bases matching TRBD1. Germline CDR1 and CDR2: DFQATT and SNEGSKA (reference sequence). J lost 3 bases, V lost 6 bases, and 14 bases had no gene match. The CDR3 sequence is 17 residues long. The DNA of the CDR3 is TGCAGTGCGCCCTTCCCCACAGGGGGCGCGGACACCGGGGAGCTGTTTTTT. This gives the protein CSAPFPTGGADTGELFF.

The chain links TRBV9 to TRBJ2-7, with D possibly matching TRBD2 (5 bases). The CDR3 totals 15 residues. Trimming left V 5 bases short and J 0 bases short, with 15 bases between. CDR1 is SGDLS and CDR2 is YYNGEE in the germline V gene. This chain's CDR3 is CASSEGLTYSYEQYF. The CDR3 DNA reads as TGTGCCAGCAGTGAAGGACTTACGTACTCCTACGAGCAGTACTTC.

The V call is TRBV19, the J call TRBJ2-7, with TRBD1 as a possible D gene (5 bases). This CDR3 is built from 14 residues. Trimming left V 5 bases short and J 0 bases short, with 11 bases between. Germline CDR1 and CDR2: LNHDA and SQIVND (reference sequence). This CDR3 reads CASSVTASSYEQYF. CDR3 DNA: TGTGCCAGTAGTGTGACAGCGAGCTCCTACGAGCAGTACTTC.

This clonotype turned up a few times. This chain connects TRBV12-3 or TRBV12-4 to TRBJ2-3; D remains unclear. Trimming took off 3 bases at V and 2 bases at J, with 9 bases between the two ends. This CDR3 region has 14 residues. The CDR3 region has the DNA TGTGCCAGCAGTTTTTCTGGGTCCACAGATACGCAGTATTTT. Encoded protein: CASSFSGSTDTQYF.

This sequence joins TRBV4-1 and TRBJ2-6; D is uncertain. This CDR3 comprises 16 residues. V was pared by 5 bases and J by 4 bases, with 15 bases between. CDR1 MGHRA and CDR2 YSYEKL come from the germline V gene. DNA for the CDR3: TGCGCCAGCAGCGAGCAATCGGGTTCCGGGGCCAACGTCCTGACTTTC. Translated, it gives CASSEQSGSGANVLTF.

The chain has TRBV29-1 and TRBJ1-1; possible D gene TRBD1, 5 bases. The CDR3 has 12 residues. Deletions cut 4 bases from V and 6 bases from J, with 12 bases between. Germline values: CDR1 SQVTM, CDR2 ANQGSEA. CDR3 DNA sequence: TGCAGCGTTGTTTTCAGGGCGGCTGAAGCTTTCTTT. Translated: CSVVFRAAEAFF.

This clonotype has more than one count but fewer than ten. The CDR3 here is CASRGAGYTF. CDR3 nucleotide sequence: TGTGCCAGCAGGGGGGCCGGCTACACCTTC. The chain couples TRBV12-3 or TRBV12-4 to TRBJ1-2; a weak D match, TRBD1 (6 bases). Trimming cost V 6 bases and J 8 bases, with 7 bases left between them. The CDR3 is 10 residues long.

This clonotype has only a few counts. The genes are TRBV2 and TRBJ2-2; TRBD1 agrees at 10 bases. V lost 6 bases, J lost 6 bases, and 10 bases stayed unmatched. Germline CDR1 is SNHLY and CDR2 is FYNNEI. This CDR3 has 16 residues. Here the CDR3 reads CASRPDRGNWAGELFF. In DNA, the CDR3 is TGTGCCAGCAGACCGGACAGGGGGAATTGGGCCGGGGAGCTGTTTTTT.

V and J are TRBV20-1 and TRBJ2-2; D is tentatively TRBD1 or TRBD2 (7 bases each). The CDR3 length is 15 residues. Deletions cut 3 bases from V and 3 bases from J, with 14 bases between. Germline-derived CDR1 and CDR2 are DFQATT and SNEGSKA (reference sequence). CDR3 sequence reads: CSASRGGRDTGELFF. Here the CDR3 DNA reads TGCAGTGCTAGCAGGGGGGGGCGAGACACCGGGGAGCTGTTTTTT.